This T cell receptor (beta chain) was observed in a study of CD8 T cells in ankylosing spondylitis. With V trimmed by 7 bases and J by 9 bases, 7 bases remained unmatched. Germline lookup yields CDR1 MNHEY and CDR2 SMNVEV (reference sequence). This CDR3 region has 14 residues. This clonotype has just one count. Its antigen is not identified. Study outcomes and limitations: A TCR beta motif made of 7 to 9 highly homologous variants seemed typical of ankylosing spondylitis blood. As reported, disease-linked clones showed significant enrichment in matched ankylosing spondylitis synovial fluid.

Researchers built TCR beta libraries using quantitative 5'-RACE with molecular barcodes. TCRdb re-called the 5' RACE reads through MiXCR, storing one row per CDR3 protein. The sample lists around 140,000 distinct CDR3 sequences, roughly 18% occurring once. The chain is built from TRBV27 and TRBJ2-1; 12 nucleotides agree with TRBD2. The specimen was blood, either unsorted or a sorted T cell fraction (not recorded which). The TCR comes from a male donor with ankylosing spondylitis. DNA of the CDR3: TGTGCCAGCACGACTAGCGGGAGCTTGGGTGAGCAGTTCTTC. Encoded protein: CASTTSGSLGEQFF.